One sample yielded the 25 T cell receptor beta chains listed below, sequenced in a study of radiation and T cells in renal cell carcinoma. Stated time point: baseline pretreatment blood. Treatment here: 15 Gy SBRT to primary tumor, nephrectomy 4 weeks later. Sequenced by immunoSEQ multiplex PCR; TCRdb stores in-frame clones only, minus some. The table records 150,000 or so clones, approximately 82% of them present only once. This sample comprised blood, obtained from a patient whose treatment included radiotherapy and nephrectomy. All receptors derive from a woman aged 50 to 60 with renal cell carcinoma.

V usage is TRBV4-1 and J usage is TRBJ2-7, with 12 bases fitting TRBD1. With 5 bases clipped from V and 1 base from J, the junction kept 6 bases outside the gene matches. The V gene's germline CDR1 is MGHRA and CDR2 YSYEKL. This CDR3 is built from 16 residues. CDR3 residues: CASSRSGQGASYEQYF. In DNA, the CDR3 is TGCGCCAGCAGCAGATCGGGACAGGGGGCTTCCTACGAGCAGTACTTC.

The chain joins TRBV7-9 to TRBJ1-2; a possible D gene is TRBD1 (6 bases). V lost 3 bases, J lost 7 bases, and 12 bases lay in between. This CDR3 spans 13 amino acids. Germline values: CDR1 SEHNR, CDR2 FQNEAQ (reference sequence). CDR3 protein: CASSLPGARGYTF. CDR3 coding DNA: TGTGCCAGCAGCTTGCCGGGGGCTCGTGGCTACACCTTC.

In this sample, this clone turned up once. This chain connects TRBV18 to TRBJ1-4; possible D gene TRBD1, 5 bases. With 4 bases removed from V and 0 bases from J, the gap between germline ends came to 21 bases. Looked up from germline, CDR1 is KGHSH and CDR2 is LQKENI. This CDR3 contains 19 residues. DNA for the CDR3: TGTGCCAGCTCACAGAACTCCCTATCGGGGCCCTCAACTAATGAAAAACTGTTTTTT. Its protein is CASSQNSLSGPSTNEKLFF.

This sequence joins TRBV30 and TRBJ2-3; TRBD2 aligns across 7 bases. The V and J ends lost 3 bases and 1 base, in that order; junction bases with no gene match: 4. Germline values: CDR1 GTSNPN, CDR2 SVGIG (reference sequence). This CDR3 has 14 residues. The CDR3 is CAWRKGRGTDTQYF. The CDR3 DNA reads TGTGCCTGGAGGAAAGGGAGGGGCACAGATACGCAGTATTTT.

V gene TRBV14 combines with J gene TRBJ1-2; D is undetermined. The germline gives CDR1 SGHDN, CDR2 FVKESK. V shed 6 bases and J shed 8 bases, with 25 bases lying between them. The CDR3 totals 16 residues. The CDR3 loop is CASRHQVDDPEGGYTF. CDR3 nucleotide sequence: TGTGCCAGCAGACACCAAGTGGACGACCCCGAGGGAGGCTACACCTTC.

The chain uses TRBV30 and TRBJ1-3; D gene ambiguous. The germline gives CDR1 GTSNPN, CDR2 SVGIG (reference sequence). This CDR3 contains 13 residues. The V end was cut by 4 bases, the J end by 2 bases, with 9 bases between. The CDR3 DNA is TGTGCCTGGACTCGAGATGCTGGAAACACCATATATTTT. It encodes CAWTRDAGNTIYF. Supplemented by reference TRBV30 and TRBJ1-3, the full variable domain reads SQTIHQWPATLVQPVGSPLSLECTVEGTSNPNLYWYRQAAGRGLQLLFYSVGIGQISSEVPQNLSASRPQDRQFILSSKKLLLSDSGFYLCAWTRDAGNTIYFGEGSWLTVV.

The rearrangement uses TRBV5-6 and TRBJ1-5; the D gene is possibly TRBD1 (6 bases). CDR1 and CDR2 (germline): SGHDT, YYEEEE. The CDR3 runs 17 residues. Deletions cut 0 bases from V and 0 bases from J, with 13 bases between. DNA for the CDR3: TGTGCCAGCAGCTTGGCCGGGGGCCAATATAGCAATCAGCCCCAGCATTTT. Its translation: CASSLAGGQYSNQPQHF.

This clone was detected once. CDR3 region: CASSLWTGASYNEQFF. CDR3 DNA: TGTGCCAGCAGCTTATGGACAGGGGCTAGCTACAATGAGCAGTTCTTC. The chain has TRBV7-9 and TRBJ2-1, with TRBD1 matching over 9 bases. Losses at the gene ends were 2 bases for V and 3 bases for J; bases not matched to a gene: 5. Germline V gene sequence: CDR1 SEHNR, CDR2 FQNEAQ (reference sequence). The CDR3 is 16 residues long. Supplemented by reference TRBV7-9 and TRBJ2-1, the full variable domain reads DTGVSQNPRHKITKRGQNVTFRCDPISEHNRLYWYRQTLGQGPEFLTYFQNEAQLEKSRLLSDRFSAERPKGSFSTLEIQRTEQGDSAMYLCASSLWTGASYNEQFFGPGTRLTVL.

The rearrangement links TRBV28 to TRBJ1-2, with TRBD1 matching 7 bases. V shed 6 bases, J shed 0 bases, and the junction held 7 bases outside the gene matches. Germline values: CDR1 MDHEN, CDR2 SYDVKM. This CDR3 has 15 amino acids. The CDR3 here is CASSSGQVSNYGYTF. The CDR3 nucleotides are TGTGCCAGCAGCTCTGGACAGGTTTCTAACTATGGCTACACCTTC.

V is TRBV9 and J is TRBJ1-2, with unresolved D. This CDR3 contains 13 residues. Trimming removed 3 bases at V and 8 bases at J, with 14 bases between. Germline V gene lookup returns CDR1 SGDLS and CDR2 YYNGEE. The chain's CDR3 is CASSALDSSGYTF. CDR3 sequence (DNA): TGTGCCAGCAGCGCCCTAGACTCCTCCGGCTACACCTTC.

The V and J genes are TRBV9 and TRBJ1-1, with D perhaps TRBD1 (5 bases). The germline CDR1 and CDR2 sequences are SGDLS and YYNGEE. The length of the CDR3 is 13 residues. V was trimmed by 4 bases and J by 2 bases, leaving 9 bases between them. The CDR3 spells CASSRGSNTEAFF. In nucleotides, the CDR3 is TGTGCCAGCAGCCGGGGGTCCAACACTGAAGCTTTCTTT.

The chain's CDR3 is CASSVAGPTNTGELFF. CDR3 DNA: TGCGCCAGCAGCGTGGCAGGCCCAACAAACACCGGGGAGCTGTTTTTT. The chain links TRBV5-1 to TRBJ2-2, with D hard to call. Trimming left V 4 bases short and J 2 bases short, with 15 bases between. The CDR3 has 16 residues. Germline CDR1 reads SGHRS; CDR2 reads YFSETQ.

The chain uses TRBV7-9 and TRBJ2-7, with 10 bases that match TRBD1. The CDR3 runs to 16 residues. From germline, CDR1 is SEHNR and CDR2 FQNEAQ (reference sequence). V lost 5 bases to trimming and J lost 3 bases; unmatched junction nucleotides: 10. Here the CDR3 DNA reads TGTGCCAGCAGCCCTCCGGGACAGGGGATGATCTACGAGCAGTACTTC. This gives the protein CASSPPGQGMIYEQYF.

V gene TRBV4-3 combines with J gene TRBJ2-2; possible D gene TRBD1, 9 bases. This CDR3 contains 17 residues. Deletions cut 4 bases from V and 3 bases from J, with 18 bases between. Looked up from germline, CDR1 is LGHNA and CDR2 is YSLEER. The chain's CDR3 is CASSPQGASGYTGELFF. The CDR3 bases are TGCGCCAGCAGCCCACAGGGGGCTAGCGGGTACACCGGGGAGCTGTTTTTT.

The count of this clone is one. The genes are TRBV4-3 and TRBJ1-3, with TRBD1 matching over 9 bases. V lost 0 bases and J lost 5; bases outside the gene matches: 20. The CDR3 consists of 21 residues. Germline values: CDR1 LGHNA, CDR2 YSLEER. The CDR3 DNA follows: TGCGCCAGCAGCCAAGAATTTACGGGACAGGGTCTGCATTCGTTCAGAAACACCATATATTTT. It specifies CASSQEFTGQGLHSFRNTIYF.

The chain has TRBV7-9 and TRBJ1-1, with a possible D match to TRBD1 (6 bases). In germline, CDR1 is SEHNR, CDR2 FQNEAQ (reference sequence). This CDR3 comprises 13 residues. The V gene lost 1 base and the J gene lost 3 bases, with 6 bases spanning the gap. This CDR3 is CASSLDRDTEAFF. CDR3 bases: TGTGCCAGCAGCTTAGACAGGGACACTGAAGCTTTCTTT.

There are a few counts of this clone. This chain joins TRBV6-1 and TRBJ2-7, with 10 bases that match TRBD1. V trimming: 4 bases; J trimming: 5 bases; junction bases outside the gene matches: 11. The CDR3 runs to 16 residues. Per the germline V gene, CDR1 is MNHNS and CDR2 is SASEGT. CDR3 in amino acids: CASSGSPGQGRNEQYF. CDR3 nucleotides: TGTGCCAGCAGTGGATCACCGGGACAGGGGAGGAACGAGCAGTACTTC.

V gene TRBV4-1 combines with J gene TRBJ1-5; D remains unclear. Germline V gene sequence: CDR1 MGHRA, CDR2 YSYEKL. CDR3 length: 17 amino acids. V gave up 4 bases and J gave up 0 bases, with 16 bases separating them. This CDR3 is CASSREAGRNSNQPQHF. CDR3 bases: TGCGCCAGCAGCCGAGAGGCCGGCAGAAATAGCAATCAGCCCCAGCATTTT.

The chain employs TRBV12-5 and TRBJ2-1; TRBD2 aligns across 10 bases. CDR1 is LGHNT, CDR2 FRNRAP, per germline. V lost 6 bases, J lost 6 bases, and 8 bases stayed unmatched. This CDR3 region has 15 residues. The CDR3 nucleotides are TGTGCTAGTGGCGTAAGCGGGGGGGCCTTCAATGAGCAGTTCTTC. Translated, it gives CASGVSGGAFNEQFF. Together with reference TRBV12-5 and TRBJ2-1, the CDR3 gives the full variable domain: DARVTQTPRHKVTEMGQEVTMRCQPILGHNTVFWYRQTMMQGLELLAYFRNRAPLDDSGMPKDRFSAEMPDATLATLKIQPSEPRDSAVYFCASGVSGGAFNEQFFGPGTRLTVL.

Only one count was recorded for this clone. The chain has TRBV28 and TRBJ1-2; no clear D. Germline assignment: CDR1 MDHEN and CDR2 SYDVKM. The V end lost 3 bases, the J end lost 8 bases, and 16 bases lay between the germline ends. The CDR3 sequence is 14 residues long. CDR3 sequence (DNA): TGTGCCAGCAGTTTCGGATCGAGGTTTGGGGGCTACACCTTC. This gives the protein CASSFGSRFGGYTF.

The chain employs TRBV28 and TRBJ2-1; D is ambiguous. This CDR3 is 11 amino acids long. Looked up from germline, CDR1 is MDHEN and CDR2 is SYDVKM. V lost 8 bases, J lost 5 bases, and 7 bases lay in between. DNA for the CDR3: TGTGCCAGCCGTATCAACAATGAGCAGTTCTTC. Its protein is CASRINNEQFF.

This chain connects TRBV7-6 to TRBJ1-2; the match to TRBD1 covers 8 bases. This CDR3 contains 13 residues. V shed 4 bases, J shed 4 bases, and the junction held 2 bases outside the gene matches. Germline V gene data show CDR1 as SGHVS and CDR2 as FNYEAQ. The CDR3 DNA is TGTGCCAGCAGCTGGACAGGGAGCTATGGCTACACCTTC. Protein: CASSWTGSYGYTF.

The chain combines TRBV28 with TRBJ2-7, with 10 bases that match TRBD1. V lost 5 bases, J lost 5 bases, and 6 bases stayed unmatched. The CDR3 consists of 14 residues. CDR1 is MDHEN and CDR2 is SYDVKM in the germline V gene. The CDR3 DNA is TGTGCCAGCAGTACCTCCGGGACAGGGGACGAGCAGTACTTC. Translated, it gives CASSTSGTGDEQYF.

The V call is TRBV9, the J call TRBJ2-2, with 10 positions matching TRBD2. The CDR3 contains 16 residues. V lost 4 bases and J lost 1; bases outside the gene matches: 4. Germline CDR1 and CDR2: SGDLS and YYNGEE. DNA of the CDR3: TGTGCCAGCAGCCTGGGACTAGCGCAGAACACCGGGGAGCTGTTTTTT. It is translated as CASSLGLAQNTGELFF. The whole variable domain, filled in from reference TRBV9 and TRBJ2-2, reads DSGVTQTPKHLITATGQRVTLRCSPRSGDLSVYWYQQSLDQGLQFLIQYYNGEERAKGNILERFSAQQFPDLHSELNLSSLELGDSALYFCASSLGLAQNTGELFFGEGSRLTVL.

In nucleotides, the CDR3 is TGTGCCATCTGGGGGAGGGAACCTGGCTACACCTTC. This sequence encodes CAIWGREPGYTF. The chain couples TRBV7-2 to TRBJ1-2; possible D gene TRBD1, 5 bases. This CDR3 has 12 residues. Per germline, CDR1 SGHTA and CDR2 FQGNSA. The germline V and J ends were trimmed by 10 bases and 7 bases, with 16 bases remaining between them.